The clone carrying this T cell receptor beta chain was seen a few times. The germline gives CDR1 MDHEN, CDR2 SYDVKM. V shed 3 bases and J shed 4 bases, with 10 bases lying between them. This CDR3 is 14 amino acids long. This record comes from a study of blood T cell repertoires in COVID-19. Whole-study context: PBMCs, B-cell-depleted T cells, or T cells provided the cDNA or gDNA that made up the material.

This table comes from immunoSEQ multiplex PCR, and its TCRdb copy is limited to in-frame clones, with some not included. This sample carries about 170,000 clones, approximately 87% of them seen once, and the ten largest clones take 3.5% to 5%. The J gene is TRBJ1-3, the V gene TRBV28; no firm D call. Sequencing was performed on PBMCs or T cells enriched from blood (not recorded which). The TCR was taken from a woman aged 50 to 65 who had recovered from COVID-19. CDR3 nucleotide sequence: TGTGCCAGCAGTTTTCAAGTTCGGGGAAACACCATATATTTT. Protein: CASSFQVRGNTIYF.